The 20 T cell receptor beta chains listed next were all sequenced from one sample in a study of cytomegalovirus exposure and HLA in healthy donors. Amplification used 60 Vbeta primers and 13 Jbeta primers. Clones were sequenced by immunoSEQ multiplex PCR, and TCRdb holds only the in-frame ones, with some missing. Here the sample spans nearly 300,000 clones, roughly 90% being singletons. The sequenced sample was PBMCs. These TCRs come from a man in his forties in good health and CMV-seropositive.

This chain connects TRBV2 to TRBJ2-7; 7 bases map to TRBD2. V dropped 6 bases and J dropped 2; count of bases not matched to a gene: 4. Germline loops: CDR1 SNHLY, CDR2 FYNNEI. This CDR3 region has 13 residues. CDR3 DNA sequence: TGTGCCAGCAGAACCGGGACTACCTACGAGCAGTACTTC. Amino acids: CASRTGTTYEQYF.

The chain recombines TRBV18 with TRBJ2-7, with 10 bases lining up with TRBD2. This CDR3 has 16 residues. The V segment lost 0 bases and the J segment 5 bases; nucleotides outside the gene matches: 7. The germline V gene encodes CDR1 KGHSH and CDR2 LQKENI. The CDR3 region is CASSPPGGGLANEQYF. The DNA for the CDR3 is TGTGCCAGCTCACCACCTGGGGGGGGACTAGCGAACGAGCAGTACTTC.

The CDR3 sequence is CASSESRDVTEAFF. DNA of the CDR3: TGTGCCAGCAGTGAAAGCAGGGATGTGACTGAAGCTTTCTTT. The rearrangement links TRBV2 to TRBJ1-1; possibly TRBD1 for D (5 bases). Germline V gene lookup returns CDR1 SNHLY and CDR2 FYNNEI. There are 14 residues in the CDR3. The V and J ends lost 2 bases and 5 bases respectively, with 12 bases between them.

This clone occurred once. The gene calls are TRBV2 and TRBJ2-4; 7 bases agree with TRBD2. The CDR3 has 14 residues. Germline V gene sequence: CDR1 SNHLY, CDR2 FYNNEI. V lost 6 bases to trimming and J lost 6 bases; unmatched junction nucleotides: 8. CDR3 amino acids: CASRRLARRNIQYF. As DNA, the CDR3 is TGTGCCAGCAGACGACTAGCCAGGAGAAACATTCAGTACTTC.

The rearrangement links TRBV6-6 to TRBJ2-7, with D perhaps TRBD1 (6 bases). The CDR3 has 15 residues. The V end was cut by 6 bases, the J end by 0 bases, with 15 bases between. CDR1 and CDR2 from the germline V gene are MNHNY and SVGAGI (reference sequence). The CDR3 is CASSTIGTPSYEQYF. The CDR3 nucleotides read TGTGCCAGCAGCACTATCGGGACACCCTCCTACGAGCAGTACTTC.

This clone was detected once. The V call is TRBV28, the J call TRBJ2-4, with 8 bases aligning to TRBD1. CDR3 size: 15 residues. Germline CDR1 is MDHEN and CDR2 is SYDVKM. With 3 bases clipped from V and 5 bases from J, the junction kept 6 bases outside the gene matches. DNA for the CDR3: TGTGCCAGCAGTTTCACTGTGACAGGGGAAAACATTCAGTACTTC. Translated: CASSFTVTGENIQYF.

CDR3 protein: CASTPTGRKNTEAFF. The CDR3 DNA follows: TGTGCCAGCACCCCGACAGGGAGAAAGAACACTGAAGCTTTCTTT. The chain carries TRBV27 and TRBJ1-1, with 7 bases aligning to TRBD1. The germline V gene encodes CDR1 MNHEY and CDR2 SMNVEV (reference sequence). V was pared by 7 bases and J by 1 base, with 9 bases of the junction left unmatched. This CDR3 is 15 amino acids long.

J is TRBJ2-7 and V is TRBV28; D is ambiguous. The CDR3 covers 15 residues. Trimming shortened V by 6 bases and J by 0 bases, and 15 bases separated the two germline ends. Germline V gene sequence: CDR1 MDHEN, CDR2 SYDVKM. The CDR3 nucleotides are TGTGCCAGCAGCCCCCCGCGAAGGAGCTCCTACGAGCAGTACTTC. It codes for CASSPPRRSSYEQYF.

CDR3 sequence: CASRPASGILGQETQYF. CDR3 sequence (DNA): TGTGCCAGCAGACCCGCTAGCGGGATTTTAGGCCAAGAGACCCAGTACTTC. The gene calls are TRBV5-8 and TRBJ2-5; TRBD2 matches at 9 bases. Germline V gene data show CDR1 as SGHTS and CDR2 as YDEGEE. The CDR3 extends over 17 amino acids. V was pared by 5 bases and J by 1 base, with 12 bases of the junction left unmatched.

This clone was picked up one time. This rearrangement joins TRBV5-1 to TRBJ2-3; 9 nucleotides align to TRBD1. Germline values: CDR1 SGHRS, CDR2 YFSETQ. The junction had 7 bases not matched to a gene; V was cut back by 4 bases and J by 4 bases. CDR3 length: 15 residues. The CDR3 sequence is CASSITGGVADTQYF. Here the CDR3 DNA reads TGCGCCAGCAGCATTACAGGGGGCGTCGCAGATACGCAGTATTTT.

The rearrangement links TRBV5-8 to TRBJ1-1; 8 nucleotides match TRBD1. Germline loops: CDR1 SGHTS, CDR2 YDEGEE. V gave up 5 bases and J gave up 5 bases; unmatched junction bases: 11. The length of the CDR3 is 15 residues. CDR3 in amino acids: CASSQGALKSTEAFF. The CDR3 DNA follows: TGTGCCAGCAGTCAGGGGGCGCTTAAAAGTACTGAAGCTTTCTTT.

The genes are TRBV11-2 and TRBJ2-7; 9 positions match TRBD2. This CDR3 has 14 residues. CDR1 SGHAT and CDR2 FQNNGV come from the germline V gene. Trimming at V came to 7 bases and at J to 3 bases, leaving 7 bases not matched to a gene. The CDR3 nucleotides are TGTGCCAGCACCATCGGACTAGCGAACTACGAGCAGTACTTC. As protein: CASTIGLANYEQYF.

The chain links TRBV9 to TRBJ1-4; D is undetermined. The CDR3 is made up of 16 amino acids. Germline assignment: CDR1 SGDLS and CDR2 YYNGEE. Trimming shortened V by 0 bases and J by 8 bases, and 17 bases separated the two germline ends. Written as DNA, the CDR3 is TGTGCCAGCAGCGTAGGCTTGGAGGGAGCAAGGGAAAAACTGTTTTTT. Translated: CASSVGLEGAREKLFF.

The V gene is TRBV20-1, the J gene TRBJ2-1; the D is unclear. CDR1 and CDR2 (germline): DFQATT, SNEGSKA (reference sequence). The CDR3 extends over 11 amino acids. V dropped 2 bases and J dropped 4 bases, with 3 bases sitting between them. Here the CDR3 reads CSARQYNEQFF. CDR3 nucleotide sequence: TGCAGTGCTAGACAATACAATGAGCAGTTCTTC.

The chain links TRBV14 to TRBJ1-1; TRBD1 aligns across 8 bases. Trimming cost V 6 bases and J 4 bases; bases outside gene matches: 4. CDR3 size: 13 residues. Germline V gene data show CDR1 as SGHDN and CDR2 as FVKESK. The CDR3 sequence: CASSRTGPTEAFF. The CDR3 DNA reads TGTGCCAGCAGTCGGACAGGGCCCACTGAAGCTTTCTTT.

This chain links TRBV5-1 with TRBJ1-2; D remains ambiguous. CDR3 size: 14 residues. CDR1 and CDR2 from the germline V gene are SGHRS and YFSETQ. V lost 4 bases and J lost 0, with 10 bases in between. CDR3 nucleotides: TGCGCCAGCAGCACTGACTCATCTAACTATGGCTACACCTTC. This sequence encodes CASSTDSSNYGYTF.

The V call is TRBV2, the J call TRBJ1-5; D is undetermined. There are 11 residues in the CDR3. The V gene's germline CDR1 is SNHLY and CDR2 FYNNEI. Trimming cost V 4 bases and J 6 bases, with 4 bases left between them. The chain's CDR3 is CASSVGQPQHF. As DNA, the CDR3 is TGTGCCAGCAGTGTCGGTCAGCCCCAGCATTTT.

The chain couples TRBV5-1 to TRBJ2-1; 10 nucleotides agree with TRBD1. J gave up 4 bases and V 2 bases, and 15 bases lay outside the gene matches. The CDR3 spans 19 residues. In germline, CDR1 is SGHRS, CDR2 YFSETQ. The chain's CDR3 is CASSFRDRGEIGHYNEQFF. DNA for the CDR3: TGCGCCAGCAGCTTCCGGGACAGGGGAGAGATAGGTCATTACAATGAGCAGTTCTTC.

The rearrangement links TRBV18 to TRBJ1-1; TRBD1 aligns across 7 bases. The trim removed 4 bases at V and 5 bases at J, leaving 13 bases unmatched. The CDR3 sequence is 16 residues long. From germline, CDR1 is KGHSH and CDR2 LQKENI. CDR3 in amino acids: CASSRIGGWGATEAFF. CDR3 DNA: TGTGCCAGCTCACGGATAGGGGGCTGGGGAGCGACTGAAGCTTTCTTT.

This clone showed up just a few times. The chain is built from TRBV5-6 and TRBJ1-1; no definite D call. The CDR3 has 11 residues. V gave up 4 bases and J gave up 6 bases, with 7 bases separating them. Germline CDR1 SGHDT, CDR2 YYEEEE. This CDR3 reads CASSQQSEAFF. The DNA of the CDR3 is TGTGCCAGCAGCCAACAATCTGAAGCTTTCTTT.